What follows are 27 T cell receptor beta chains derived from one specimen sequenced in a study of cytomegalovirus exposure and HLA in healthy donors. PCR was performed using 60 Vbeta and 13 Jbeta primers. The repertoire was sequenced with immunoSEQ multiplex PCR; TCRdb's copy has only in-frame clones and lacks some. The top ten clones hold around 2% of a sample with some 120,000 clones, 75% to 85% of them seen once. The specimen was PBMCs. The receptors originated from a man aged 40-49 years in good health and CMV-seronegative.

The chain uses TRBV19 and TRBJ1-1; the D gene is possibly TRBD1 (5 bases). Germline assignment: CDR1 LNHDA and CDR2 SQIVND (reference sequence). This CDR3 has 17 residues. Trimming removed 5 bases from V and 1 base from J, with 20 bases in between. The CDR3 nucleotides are TGTGCCAGTAGTCCTGGGGGAGGGGCCCCCGGGAACACTGAAGCTTTCTTT. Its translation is CASSPGGGAPGNTEAFF. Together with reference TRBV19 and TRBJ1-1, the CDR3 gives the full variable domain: DGGITQSPKYLFRKEGQNVTLSCEQNLNHDAMYWYRQDPGQGLRLIYYSQIVNDFQKGDIAEGYSVSREKKESFPLTVTSAQKNPTAFYLCASSPGGGAPGNTEAFFGQGTRLTVV.

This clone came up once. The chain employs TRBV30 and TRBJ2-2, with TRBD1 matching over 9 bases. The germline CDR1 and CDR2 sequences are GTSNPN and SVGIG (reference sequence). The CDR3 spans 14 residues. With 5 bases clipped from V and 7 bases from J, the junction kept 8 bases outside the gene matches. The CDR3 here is CAWGQGKMVGELFF. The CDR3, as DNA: TGTGCCTGGGGACAGGGGAAAATGGTCGGGGAGCTGTTTTTT.

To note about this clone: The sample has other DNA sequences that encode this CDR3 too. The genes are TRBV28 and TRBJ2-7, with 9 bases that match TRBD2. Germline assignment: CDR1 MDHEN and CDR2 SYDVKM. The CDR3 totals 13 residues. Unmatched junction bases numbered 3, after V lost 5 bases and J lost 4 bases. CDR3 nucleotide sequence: TGTGCCAGCAGTCTAGCGGGAACTTACGAGCAGTACTTC. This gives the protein CASSLAGTYEQYF. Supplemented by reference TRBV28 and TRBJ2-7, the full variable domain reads DVKVTQSSRYLVKRTGEKVFLECVQDMDHENMFWYRQDPGLGLRLIYFSYDVKMKEKGDIPEGYSVSREKKERFSLILESASTNQTSMYLCASSLAGTYEQYFGPGTRLTVT.

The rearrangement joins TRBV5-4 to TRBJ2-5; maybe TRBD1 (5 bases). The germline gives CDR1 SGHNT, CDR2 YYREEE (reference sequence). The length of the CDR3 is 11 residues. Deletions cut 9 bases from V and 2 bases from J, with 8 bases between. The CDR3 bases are TGTGCCACTCAGGGACAAGAGACCCAGTACTTC. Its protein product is CATQGQETQYF.

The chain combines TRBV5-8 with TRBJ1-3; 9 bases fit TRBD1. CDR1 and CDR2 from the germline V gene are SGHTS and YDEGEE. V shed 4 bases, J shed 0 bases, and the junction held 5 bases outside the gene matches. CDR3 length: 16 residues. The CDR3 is CASSTGQGFSGNTIYF. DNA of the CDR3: TGTGCCAGCAGCACGGGACAGGGATTCTCTGGAAACACCATATATTTT.

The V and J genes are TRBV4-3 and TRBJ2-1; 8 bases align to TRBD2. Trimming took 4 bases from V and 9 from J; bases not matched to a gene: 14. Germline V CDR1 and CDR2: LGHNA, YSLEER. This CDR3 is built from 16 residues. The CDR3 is CASSLYLLAGRGEQFF. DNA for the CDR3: TGCGCCAGCAGCCTATATCTGTTAGCGGGAAGGGGTGAGCAGTTCTTC.

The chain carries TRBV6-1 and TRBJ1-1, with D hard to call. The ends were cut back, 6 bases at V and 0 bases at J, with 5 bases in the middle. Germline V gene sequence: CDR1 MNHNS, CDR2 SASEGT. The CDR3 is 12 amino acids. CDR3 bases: TGTGCCAGCAGAGCACTGAACACTGAAGCTTTCTTT. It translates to CASRALNTEAFF.

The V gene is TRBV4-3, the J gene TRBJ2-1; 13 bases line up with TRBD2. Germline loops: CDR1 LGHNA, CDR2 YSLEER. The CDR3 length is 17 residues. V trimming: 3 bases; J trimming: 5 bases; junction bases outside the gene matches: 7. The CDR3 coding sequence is TGCGCCAGCAGCCAGGCCCGGACTAGCGGGGGAGACAATGAGCAGTTCTTC. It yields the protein CASSQARTSGGDNEQFF.

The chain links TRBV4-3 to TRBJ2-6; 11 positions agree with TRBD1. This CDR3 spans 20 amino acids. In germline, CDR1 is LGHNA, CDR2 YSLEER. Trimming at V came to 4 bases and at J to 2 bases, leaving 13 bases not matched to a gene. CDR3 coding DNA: TGCGCCAGCAGCCTCATCCAGATCGGACAGGGGGCGGCTGGGGCCAACGTCCTGACTTTC. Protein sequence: CASSLIQIGQGAAGANVLTF.

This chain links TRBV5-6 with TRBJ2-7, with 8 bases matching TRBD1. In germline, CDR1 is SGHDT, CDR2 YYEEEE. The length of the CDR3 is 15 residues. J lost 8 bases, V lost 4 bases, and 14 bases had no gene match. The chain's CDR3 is CASSQLGQGKVKQYF. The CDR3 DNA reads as TGTGCCAGCAGCCAGCTTGGACAGGGTAAGGTTAAGCAGTACTTC.

The CDR3 reads CASSRDSLTGELFF. The CDR3 nucleotides are TGTGCCAGCAGCCGGGACAGTCTCACCGGGGAGCTGTTTTTT. The V call is TRBV5-4, the J call TRBJ2-2; 7 nucleotides align to TRBD1. Per germline, CDR1 SGHNT and CDR2 YYREEE (reference sequence). This CDR3 has 14 residues. V lost 4 bases, J lost 4 bases, and 4 bases stayed unmatched.

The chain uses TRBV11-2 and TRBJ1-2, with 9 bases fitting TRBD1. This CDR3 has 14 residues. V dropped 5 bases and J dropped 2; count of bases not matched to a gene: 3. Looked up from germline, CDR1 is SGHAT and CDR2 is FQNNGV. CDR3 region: CASSAGQGNYGYTF. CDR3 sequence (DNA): TGTGCCAGCAGCGCCGGACAGGGGAACTATGGCTACACCTTC.

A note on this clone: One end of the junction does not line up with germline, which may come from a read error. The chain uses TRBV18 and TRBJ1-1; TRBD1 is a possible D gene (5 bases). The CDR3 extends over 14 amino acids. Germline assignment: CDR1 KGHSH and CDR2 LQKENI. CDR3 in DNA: TGTGCCAGCCCACCACGGGGCGGCAACACTGAAGCTTTCTTT. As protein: CASPPRGGNTEAFF.

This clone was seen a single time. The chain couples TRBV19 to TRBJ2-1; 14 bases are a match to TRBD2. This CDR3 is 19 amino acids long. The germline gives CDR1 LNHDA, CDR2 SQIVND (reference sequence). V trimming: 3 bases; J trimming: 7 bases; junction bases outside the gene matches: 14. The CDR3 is CASSIERLAGGLYRNEQFF. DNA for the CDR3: TGTGCCAGTAGTATTGAGCGACTAGCGGGGGGGCTATACCGTAATGAGCAGTTCTTC.

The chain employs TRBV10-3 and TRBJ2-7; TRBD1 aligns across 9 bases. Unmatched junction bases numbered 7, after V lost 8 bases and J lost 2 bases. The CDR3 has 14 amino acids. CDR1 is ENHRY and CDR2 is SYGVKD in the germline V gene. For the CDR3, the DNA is TGTGCCATCGGAAGGGACAGGGAGACCTACGAGCAGTACTTC. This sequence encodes CAIGRDRETYEQYF.

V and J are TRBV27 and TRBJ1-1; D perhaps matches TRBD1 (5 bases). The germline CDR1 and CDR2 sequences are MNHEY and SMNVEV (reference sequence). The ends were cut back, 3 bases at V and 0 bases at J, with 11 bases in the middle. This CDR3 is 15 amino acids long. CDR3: CASSFVGGLNTEAFF. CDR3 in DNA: TGTGCCAGCAGTTTTGTTGGGGGGTTGAACACTGAAGCTTTCTTT.

The DNA for the CDR3 is TGTGCCAGCAGGGCGTCGGGGATTTCGGGCTACACCTTC. Translation: CASRASGISGYTF. This chain joins TRBV28 and TRBJ1-2, with D unresolved. The V gene lost 6 bases and the J gene lost 8 bases, with 16 bases spanning the gap. CDR3 size: 13 residues. Germline assignment: CDR1 MDHEN and CDR2 SYDVKM.

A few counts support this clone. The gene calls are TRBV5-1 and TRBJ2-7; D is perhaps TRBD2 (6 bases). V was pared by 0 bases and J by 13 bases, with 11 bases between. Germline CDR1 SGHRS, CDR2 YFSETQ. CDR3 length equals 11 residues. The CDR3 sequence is CASSLDGSNYF. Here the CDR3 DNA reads TGCGCCAGCAGCTTGGACGGGAGTAATTACTTC.

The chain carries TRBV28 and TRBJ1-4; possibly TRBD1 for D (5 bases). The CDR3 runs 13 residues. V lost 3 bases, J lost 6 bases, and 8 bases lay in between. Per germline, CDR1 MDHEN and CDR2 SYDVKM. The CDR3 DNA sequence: TGTGCCAGCAGTTTCCAGGGCTATGAAAAACTGTTTTTT. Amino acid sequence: CASSFQGYEKLFF.

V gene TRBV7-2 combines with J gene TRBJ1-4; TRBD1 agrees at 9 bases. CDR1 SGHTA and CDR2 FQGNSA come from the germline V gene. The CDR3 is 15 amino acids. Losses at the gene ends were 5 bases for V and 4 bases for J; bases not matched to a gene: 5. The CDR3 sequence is CASSRPTGGNEKLFF. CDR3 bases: TGTGCCAGCAGCCGTCCGACAGGGGGTAATGAAAAACTGTTTTTT.

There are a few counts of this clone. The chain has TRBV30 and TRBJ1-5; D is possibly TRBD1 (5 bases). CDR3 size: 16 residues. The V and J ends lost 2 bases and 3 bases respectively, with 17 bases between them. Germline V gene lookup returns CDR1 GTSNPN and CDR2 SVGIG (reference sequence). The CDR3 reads CAWSSRGSGDNQPQHF. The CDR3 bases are TGTGCCTGGAGTTCTCGGGGATCGGGGGACAATCAGCCCCAGCATTTT.

CDR3 region: CASSLGHRYTEAFF. The CDR3 nucleotides read TGTGCCAGCAGCCTGGGACATCGCTACACTGAAGCTTTCTTT. The rearrangement joins TRBV7-2 to TRBJ1-1; tentative D call: TRBD1 (6 bases). With 5 bases removed from V and 3 bases from J, the gap between germline ends came to 13 bases. CDR3 length: 14 residues. Germline values: CDR1 SGHTA, CDR2 FQGNSA.

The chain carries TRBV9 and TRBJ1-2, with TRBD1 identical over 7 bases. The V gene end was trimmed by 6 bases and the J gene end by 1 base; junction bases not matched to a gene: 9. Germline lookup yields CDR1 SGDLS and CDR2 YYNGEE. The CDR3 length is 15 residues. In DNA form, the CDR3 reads TGTGCCAGCAAACGAACCGGGACAGATAACTATGGCTACACCTTC. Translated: CASKRTGTDNYGYTF.

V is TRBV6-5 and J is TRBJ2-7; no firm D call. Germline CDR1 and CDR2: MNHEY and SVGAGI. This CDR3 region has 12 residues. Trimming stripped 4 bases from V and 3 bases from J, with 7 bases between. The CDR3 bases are TGTGCCAGCAGTTCGGTCTACTACGAGCAGTACTTC. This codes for CASSSVYYEQYF.

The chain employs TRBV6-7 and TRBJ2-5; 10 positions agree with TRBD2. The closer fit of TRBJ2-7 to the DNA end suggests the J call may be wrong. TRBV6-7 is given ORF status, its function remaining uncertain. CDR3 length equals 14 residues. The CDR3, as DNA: TGTGCCACCTCCGGGACTAGCGACCCGTACGAGCAGTACTTC. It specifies CATSGTSDPYEQYF.

CDR3 nucleotide sequence: TGTGCCAGCAGCTTCGGAGTCCAGCCCCAGCATTTT. It yields the protein CASSFGVQPQHF. The chain has TRBV5-6 and TRBJ1-5; D gene unclear. The V gene lost 2 bases and the J gene lost 7 bases, with 7 bases spanning the gap. The germline gives CDR1 SGHDT, CDR2 YYEEEE. The CDR3 spans 12 residues.

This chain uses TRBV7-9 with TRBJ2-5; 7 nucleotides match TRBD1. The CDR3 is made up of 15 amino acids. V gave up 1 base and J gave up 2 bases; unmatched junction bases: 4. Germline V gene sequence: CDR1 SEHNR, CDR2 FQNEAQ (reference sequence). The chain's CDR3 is CASSLGDSQQETQYF. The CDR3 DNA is TGTGCCAGCAGCTTAGGGGACAGCCAGCAAGAGACCCAGTACTTC.